A single sample gave rise to the 32 T cell receptor beta chains below, sequenced in a study of human T cells and chemical hapten exposure. Specified time point: pre-sensitization, week 0. Treatment here: therapeutic diphenylcyclopropenone sensitization with weekly scalp DPC. TCRdb used MiXCR to reprocess the RACE reads, holding one entry per CDR3 protein. The data hold approximately 400,000 distinct CDR3 sequences, with roughly 5% observed a single time. The sequences come from whole blood, collected in connection with sensitization to the hapten diphenylcyclopropenone (DPC). The receptor set was obtained from a woman aged 50 to 60 with alopecia areata. Some clones in this sample may be carry-over from other donors' samples.

This chain joins TRBV7-8 and TRBJ2-3; 7 bases line up with TRBD2. J lost 1 base, V lost 0 bases, and 10 bases had no gene match. Per germline, CDR1 SGHVS and CDR2 FQNEAQ. The CDR3 has 18 residues. CDR3 in DNA: TGTGCCAGCAGCTTAGCCCCCGCCCGGACTAGAGGCACAGATACGCAGTATTTT. Protein: CASSLAPARTRGTDTQYF.

The chain employs TRBV6-5 and TRBJ1-5; D not resolved. Trimming left V 10 bases short and J 3 bases short, with 16 bases between. The CDR3 extends over 14 amino acids. The germline CDR1 and CDR2 sequences are MNHEY and SVGAGI. The CDR3 DNA is TGTGCCACCGCGGGCTCAGCCTACAATCAGCCCCAGCATTTT. It is translated as CATAGSAYNQPQHF.

As to this clonotype: The junction departs from the called germline gene at one end, perhaps through a read error. This chain uses TRBV7-8 with TRBJ1-1, with D uncertain. There are 17 residues in the CDR3. The germline CDR1 and CDR2 sequences are SGHVS and FQNEAQ. The CDR3 bases are TGTGCCAGCAGTTTAGATGGGTCAAAGTGGGAGAACACTGAAGCTTTCTTT. This translates into CASSLDGSKWENTEAFF.

In its sample, this clonotype was seen a few times. The V gene is TRBV12-3 or TRBV12-4, the J gene TRBJ1-5; D remains ambiguous. V was shortened by 5 bases and J by 2 bases, with 13 bases between the two germline ends. The CDR3 is 15 amino acids. CDR3 region: CASSPDIVGNQPQHF. Here the CDR3 DNA reads TGTGCCAGCAGTCCCGACATAGTGGGCAATCAGCCCCAGCATTTT.

This clonotype was counted between two and nine times. The rearrangement links TRBV29-1 to TRBJ1-5; no firm D call. The CDR3 sequence is 12 residues long. Germline V gene lookup returns CDR1 SQVTM and CDR2 ANQGSEA. Trimming removed 4 bases at V and 3 bases at J, with 7 bases between. CDR3 DNA sequence: TGCAGCGTTGGTACCGTCAATCAGCCCCAGCATTTT. Its translation is CSVGTVNQPQHF.

This clonotype was seen more than once but under ten times. The chain joins TRBV4-1 to TRBJ1-2; a possible D gene is TRBD1 (5 bases). CDR1 and CDR2 from the germline V gene are MGHRA and YSYEKL. The CDR3 spans 16 residues. Trimming removed 4 bases from V and 0 bases from J, with 15 bases in between. The chain's CDR3 is CASSRLSTGPNYGYTF. The CDR3 coding sequence is TGCGCCAGCAGCCGGTTGTCTACAGGACCTAACTATGGCTACACCTTC.

This clonotype was detected ten times or more. The chain links TRBV6-6 to TRBJ1-4; a weak D match, TRBD1 (5 bases). The ends were cut back, 6 bases at V and 6 bases at J, with 20 bases in the middle. From germline, CDR1 is MNHNY and CDR2 SVGAGI (reference sequence). The CDR3 totals 16 residues. The CDR3 here is CASRLQGLKIDEKLFF. As DNA, the CDR3 is TGTGCCAGCAGACTCCAGGGACTTAAAATCGATGAAAAACTGTTTTTT.

This clonotype was picked up a small number of times. The J gene is TRBJ2-1, the V gene TRBV28, with 12 bases that match TRBD2. The germline CDR1 and CDR2 sequences are MDHEN and SYDVKM. The CDR3 totals 16 residues. Trimming took 4 bases from V and 3 from J; bases not matched to a gene: 4. CDR3 region: CASSYLAGGVYNEQFF. The CDR3 coding sequence is TGTGCCAGCAGTTACCTAGCGGGAGGGGTCTACAATGAGCAGTTCTTC.

In its sample, this clonotype was seen a few times. The genes are TRBV3-1 and TRBJ1-2; 7 nucleotides agree with TRBD1. The junction had 4 bases not matched to a gene; V was cut back by 4 bases and J by 2 bases. The CDR3 covers 14 residues. Germline V gives CDR1 LGHDT, CDR2 YNNKEL (reference sequence). For the CDR3, the DNA is TGTGCCAGCAGCCGCCGGGACAGCAACTATGGCTACACCTTC. As protein: CASSRRDSNYGYTF.

This clonotype was detected many times. This chain uses TRBV27 with TRBJ1-1, with D perhaps matching TRBD1 (6 bases). Deletions cut 9 bases from V and 5 bases from J, with 7 bases between. The CDR3 length is 10 residues. From germline, CDR1 is MNHEY and CDR2 SMNVEV (reference sequence). CDR3 protein: CARRGTEAFF. CDR3 DNA: TGTGCCAGAAGGGGGACTGAAGCTTTCTTT.

This clonotype was seen at least ten times. J is TRBJ1-5 and V is TRBV6-6; D ambiguous. The CDR3 covers 16 residues. The V end lost 2 bases, the J end lost 5 bases, and 16 bases lay between the germline ends. Germline CDR1 and CDR2: MNHNY and SVGAGI (reference sequence). The CDR3 nucleotides are TGTGCCAGCAGTTACCCCCTAGGCCGCGGCGATCAGCCCCAGCATTTT. It yields the protein CASSYPLGRGDQPQHF.

In its sample, this clonotype was seen many times. V and J are TRBV6-6 and TRBJ1-1; 12 positions agree with TRBD1. The trim removed 4 bases at V and 1 base at J, leaving 1 base unmatched. The CDR3 runs 15 residues. Germline loops: CDR1 MNHNY, CDR2 SVGAGI (reference sequence). CDR3 DNA sequence: TGTGCCAGCAGTTGGGGACAGGGGGCGAACACTGAAGCTTTCTTT. It translates to CASSWGQGANTEAFF.

This chain connects TRBV20-1 to TRBJ2-2, with 8 bases matching TRBD2. The V segment lost 2 bases and the J segment 7 bases; nucleotides outside the gene matches: 6. The CDR3 runs 14 residues. Germline V gene sequence: CDR1 DFQATT, CDR2 SNEGSKA (reference sequence). The chain's CDR3 is CSARRLASFGELFF. The CDR3, as DNA: TGCAGTGCTAGACGACTAGCGAGTTTCGGGGAGCTGTTTTTT.

This clonotype was counted ten times or more. The chain joins TRBV11-2 to TRBJ2-7; 8 bases agree with TRBD1. V lost 5 bases, J lost 2 bases, and 5 bases stayed unmatched. The CDR3 is 14 amino acids. Germline-derived CDR1 and CDR2 are SGHAT and FQNNGV. The CDR3, as DNA: TGTGCCAGCAGCAGCGGACAGGGTCCCTACGAGCAGTACTTC. Translation gives CASSSGQGPYEQYF.

This clonotype was detected many times. The gene calls are TRBV6-1 and TRBJ1-5; tentative D call: TRBD1 (5 bases). Germline V gene data show CDR1 as MNHNS and CDR2 as SASEGT. Trimming took off 1 base at V and 1 base at J, with 8 bases between the two ends. This CDR3 comprises 15 residues. Here the CDR3 DNA reads TGTGCCAGCAGTGAAGGGACACGAAGCAATCAGCCCCAGCATTTT. Translation gives CASSEGTRSNQPQHF.

The gene calls are TRBV5-1 and TRBJ2-1; 9 bases line up with TRBD2. From germline, CDR1 is SGHRS and CDR2 YFSETQ. V was clipped by 4 bases and J by 6 bases; unmatched bases: 8. The CDR3 is 15 residues long. CDR3 sequence: CASSTPSGEVNEQFF. CDR3 DNA: TGCGCCAGCAGCACTCCTAGCGGGGAGGTCAATGAGCAGTTCTTC.

The chain combines TRBV4-1 with TRBJ1-4; possible D gene TRBD1, 5 bases. Germline V gene data show CDR1 as MGHRA and CDR2 as YSYEKL. The CDR3 spans 15 residues. Trimming cost V 3 bases and J 8 bases, with 16 bases left between them. In DNA, the CDR3 is TGCGCCAGCAGCCAGGTTTGGGGCGTTGGAGAAAAACTGTTTTTT. It is translated as CASSQVWGVGEKLFF.

This clonotype was observed a handful of times. The chain links TRBV6-5 to TRBJ1-2, with TRBD1 matching 7 bases. The CDR3 extends over 14 amino acids. CDR1 MNHEY and CDR2 SVGAGI come from the germline V gene. Losses at the gene ends were 6 bases for V and 3 bases for J; bases not matched to a gene: 7. CDR3 DNA sequence: TGTGCCAGCAGAGAAGGGGGCGAGGACTATGGCTACACCTTC. Translation: CASREGGEDYGYTF.

This clonotype was seen many times. The chain combines TRBV29-1 with TRBJ2-4; possibly TRBD1 or TRBD2 for D (5 bases each). Germline loops: CDR1 SQVTM, CDR2 ANQGSEA. V lost 0 bases and J lost 0, with 9 bases in between. The CDR3 consists of 15 residues. CDR3 nucleotides: TGCAGCGTTGAAGATGGGACCCTAGCCAAAAACATTCAGTACTTC. As protein: CSVEDGTLAKNIQYF. Complete variable domain (other parts from reference TRBV29-1 and TRBJ2-4): SAVISQKPSRDICQRGTSLTIQCQVDSQVTMMFWYRQQPGQSLTLIATANQGSEATYESGFVIDKFPISRPNLTFSTLTVSNMSPEDSSIYLCSVEDGTLAKNIQYFGAGTRLSVL.

The CDR3 DNA reads as TGTGCCATCAGTACAGGGGAGTATCAGCCCCAGCATTTT. Translated: CAISTGEYQPQHF. The rearrangement joins TRBV10-3 to TRBJ1-5; 7 nucleotides match TRBD1. The CDR3 extends over 13 amino acids. Germline-derived CDR1 and CDR2 are ENHRY and SYGVKD. The ends lost 5 bases at V and 5 bases at J; junction bases unmatched: 3.

In its sample, this clonotype was seen many times. The chain combines TRBV20-1 with TRBJ2-7; 9 bases match TRBD2. V was pared by 6 bases and J by 2 bases, with 2 bases of the junction left unmatched. The CDR3 loop spans 12 amino acids. Per the germline V gene, CDR1 is DFQATT and CDR2 is SNEGSKA (reference sequence). The DNA of the CDR3 is TGCAGTGCGGCGGGAGGGGCCTACGAGCAGTACTTC. Protein: CSAAGGAYEQYF.

This clonotype was counted ten times or more. CDR3 amino acids: CASSRLSQGAGDTEAFF. Written as DNA, the CDR3 is TGTGCCAGCAGCCGTCTCTCCCAGGGGGCGGGGGACACTGAAGCTTTCTTT. The chain is built from TRBV6-5 and TRBJ1-1, with 8 bases that match TRBD1. The germline V gene has CDR1 MNHEY and CDR2 SVGAGI. The CDR3 is 17 residues long. The V gene end was trimmed by 6 bases and the J gene end by 3 bases; junction bases not matched to a gene: 15.

The chain links TRBV6-5 to TRBJ2-7; the D is unclear. Germline CDR1 is MNHEY and CDR2 is SVGAGI. V was trimmed by 6 bases and J by 5 bases, leaving 17 bases between them. CDR3 length: 14 amino acids. CDR3 protein: CASSPRPYFHEQYF. The CDR3 nucleotides are TGTGCCAGCAGCCCCCGGCCGTACTTCCACGAGCAGTACTTC.

In its sample, this clonotype was seen a few times. This chain connects TRBV2 to TRBJ1-5; D is unclear. Germline V lookup: CDR1 SNHLY, CDR2 FYNNEI. CDR3 size: 13 residues. V lost 7 bases, J lost 4 bases, and 11 bases lay in between. CDR3 in DNA: TGTGCCAGCACCAGTGGGTTGAATCAGCCCCAGCATTTT. Translation: CASTSGLNQPQHF.

The chain uses TRBV10-3 and TRBJ1-1; unclear D gene. With 0 bases removed from V and 0 bases from J, the gap between germline ends came to 11 bases. The CDR3 contains 16 residues. The V gene's germline CDR1 is ENHRY and CDR2 SYGVKD. For the CDR3, the DNA is TGTGCCATCAGTGAGTCGGGTCTTACTGTGAACACTGAAGCTTTCTTT. It yields the protein CAISESGLTVNTEAFF.

A few counts support this clonotype. The chain recombines TRBV6-6 with TRBJ2-1; a possible D gene is TRBD1 (6 bases). V was trimmed by 7 bases and J by 8 bases, leaving 15 bases between them. Germline assignment: CDR1 MNHNY and CDR2 SVGAGI (reference sequence). This CDR3 region has 13 residues. CDR3 bases: TGTGCCAGCACCCCCGTCAGGGGCTATGAGCAGTTCTTC. This sequence encodes CASTPVRGYEQFF.

V is TRBV12-3 or TRBV12-4 and J is TRBJ2-3; maybe TRBD1 (5 bases). The CDR3 sequence is 14 residues long. Deletions cut 6 bases from V and 6 bases from J, with 16 bases between. The CDR3 loop is CASRGDPGPDTQYF. The CDR3 DNA follows: TGTGCCAGCAGAGGGGATCCTGGACCGGATACGCAGTATTTT.

The sample holds a few counts of this clonotype. DNA for the CDR3: TGTGCCATCAGTGAGTCGCACGGGGGGCGAGACTATGGCTACACCTTC. Its protein is CAISESHGGRDYGYTF. V is TRBV10-3 and J is TRBJ1-2; tentatively, D is TRBD1 (6 bases). There are 16 residues in the CDR3. In germline, CDR1 is ENHRY, CDR2 SYGVKD. Trimming removed 0 bases at V and 3 bases at J, with 14 bases between.

This clonotype has at least ten counts. This chain uses TRBV6-5 with TRBJ2-1; D ambiguous. Germline assignment: CDR1 MNHEY and CDR2 SVGAGI. The CDR3 loop spans 15 amino acids. V was cut by 0 bases and J by 0 bases, with 6 bases left in between. The CDR3 sequence is CASSYSPVSYNEQFF. In DNA, the CDR3 is TGTGCCAGCAGTTACTCGCCAGTCTCCTACAATGAGCAGTTCTTC.

This clonotype was recorded a few times. The V call is TRBV6-1, the J call TRBJ2-3; a possible D gene is TRBD1 (6 bases). The length of the CDR3 is 16 residues. Trimming took 2 bases from V and 1 from J, leaving 13 bases between them. The germline gives CDR1 MNHNS, CDR2 SASEGT. This CDR3 reads CASSESQGVGTDTQYF. Written as DNA, the CDR3 is TGTGCCAGCAGTGAATCACAGGGAGTTGGCACAGATACGCAGTATTTT.

This clonotype has ten or more counts. The chain is built from TRBV6-2 or TRBV6-3 and TRBJ2-7; D might be TRBD1 or TRBD2, each matching 5 bases. V lost 3 bases to trimming and J lost 5 bases, with 14 bases between them. This CDR3 spans 14 amino acids. Germline assignment: CDR1 MNHEY and CDR2 SVGEGT. CDR3: CASSYTAGSNEQYF. DNA of the CDR3: TGTGCCAGCAGTTATACGGCAGGGAGCAACGAGCAGTACTTC.

This clonotype has more than one count but fewer than ten. The chain links TRBV9 to TRBJ1-1, with 7 bases lining up with TRBD1. V lost 0 bases, J lost 1 base, and 3 bases stayed unmatched. The CDR3 loop spans 15 amino acids. Germline CDR1 SGDLS, CDR2 YYNGEE. The chain's CDR3 is CASSVVGGENTEAFF. The CDR3 coding sequence is TGTGCCAGCAGCGTAGTAGGGGGCGAGAACACTGAAGCTTTCTTT.